What follows is one TCR beta chain and its context. This entry comes from a study of CD8 T cells in Susac syndrome. An input of about 0.45 to 1 ug of RNA was subjected to reverse transcription using random hexamers. TCRdb recomputed calls from the immunoSEQ multiplex PCR reads with MiXCR, one row per CDR3 protein. The table has some 48,000 distinct CDR3 sequences, 80% to 95% seen once. CD8+ and CD4+ blood T cells underwent TCR beta sequencing. The germline gives CDR1 SGHTA, CDR2 FQGNSA. The CDR3 contains 17 residues. The ends lost 8 bases at V and 2 bases at J; junction bases unmatched: 8. The source is a human donor in good health. The sequenced sample was CD8+ T cells from PBMCs. V gene TRBV7-2 combines with J gene TRBJ2-5, with 16 nucleotides matching TRBD2. The CDR3 here is CASSSGLAGGPQETQYF. In nucleotides, the CDR3 is TGTGCCAGCTCCTCGGGACTAGCGGGAGGGCCTCAAGAGACCCAGTACTTC.